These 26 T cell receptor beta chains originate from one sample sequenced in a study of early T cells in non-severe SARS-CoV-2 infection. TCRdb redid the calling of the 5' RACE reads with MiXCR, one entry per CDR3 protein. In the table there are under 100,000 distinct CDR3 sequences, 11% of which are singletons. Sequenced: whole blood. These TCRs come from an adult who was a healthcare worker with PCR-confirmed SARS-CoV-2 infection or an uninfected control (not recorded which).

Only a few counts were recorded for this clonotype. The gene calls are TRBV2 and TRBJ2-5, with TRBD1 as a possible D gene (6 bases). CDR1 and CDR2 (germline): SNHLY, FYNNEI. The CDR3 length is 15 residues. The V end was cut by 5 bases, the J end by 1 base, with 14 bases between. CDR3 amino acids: CASSPQGTSQETQYF. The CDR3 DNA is TGTGCCAGCAGTCCACAGGGAACCTCCCAAGAGACCCAGTACTTC.

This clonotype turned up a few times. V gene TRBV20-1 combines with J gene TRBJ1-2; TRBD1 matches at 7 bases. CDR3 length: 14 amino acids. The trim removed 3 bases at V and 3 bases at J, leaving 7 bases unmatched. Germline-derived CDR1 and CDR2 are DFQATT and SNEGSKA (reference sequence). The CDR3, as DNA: TGCAGTGCTAGGGAACAGGGGCTGTACTATGGCTACACCTTC. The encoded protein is CSAREQGLYYGYTF.

DNA of the CDR3: TGTGCCAGTAGTACCTATTACAATGAGCAGTTCTTC. Its translation is CASSTYYNEQFF. The V and J genes are TRBV19 and TRBJ2-1; no clear D. The CDR3 is made up of 12 amino acids. The V gene's germline CDR1 is LNHDA and CDR2 SQIVND (reference sequence). V was trimmed by 4 bases and J by 4 bases, leaving 5 bases between them.

The CDR3 is CATRGENTEAFF. The CDR3 DNA sequence: TGTGCCACAAGGGGGGAGAACACTGAAGCTTTCTTT. The rearrangement joins TRBV24-1 to TRBJ1-1; tentative D call: TRBD1 (6 bases). V was cut by 10 bases and J by 1 base, with 9 bases left in between. The CDR3 contains 12 residues. Germline V lookup: CDR1 KGHDR, CDR2 SFDVKD.

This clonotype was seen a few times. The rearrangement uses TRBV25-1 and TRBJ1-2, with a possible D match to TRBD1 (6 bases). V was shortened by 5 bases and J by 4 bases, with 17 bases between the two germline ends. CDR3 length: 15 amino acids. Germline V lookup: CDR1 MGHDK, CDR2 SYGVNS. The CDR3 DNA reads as TGTGCCAGCAGTCCATCCGGACAGCGCTTCTATGGCTACACCTTC. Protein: CASSPSGQRFYGYTF.

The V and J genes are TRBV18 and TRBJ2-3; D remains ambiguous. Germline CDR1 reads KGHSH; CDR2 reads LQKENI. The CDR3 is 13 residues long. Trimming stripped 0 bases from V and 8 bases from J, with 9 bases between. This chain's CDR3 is CASSPPADGTQYF. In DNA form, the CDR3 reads TGTGCCAGCTCACCACCAGCAGATGGTACGCAGTATTTT.

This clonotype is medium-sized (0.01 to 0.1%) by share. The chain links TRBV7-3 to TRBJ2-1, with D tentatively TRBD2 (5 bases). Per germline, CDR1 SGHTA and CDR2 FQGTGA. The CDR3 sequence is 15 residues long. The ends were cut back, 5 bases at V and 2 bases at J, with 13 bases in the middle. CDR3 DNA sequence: TGTGCCAGCAGCCGAGACCGGACTCCCTACAATGAGCAGTTCTTC. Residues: CASSRDRTPYNEQFF.

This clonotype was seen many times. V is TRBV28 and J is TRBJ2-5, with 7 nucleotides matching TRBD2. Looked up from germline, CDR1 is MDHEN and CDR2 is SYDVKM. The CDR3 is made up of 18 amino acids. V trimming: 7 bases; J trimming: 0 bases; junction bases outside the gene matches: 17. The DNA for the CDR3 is TGTGCCAGCATCGCAGCGGGGCTGGGGAAAGCGTACCAAGAGACCCAGTACTTC. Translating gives CASIAAGLGKAYQETQYF. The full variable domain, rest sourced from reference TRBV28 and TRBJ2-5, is DVKVTQSSRYLVKRTGEKVFLECVQDMDHENMFWYRQDPGLGLRLIYFSYDVKMKEKGDIPEGYSVSREKKERFSLILESASTNQTSMYLCASIAAGLGKAYQETQYFGPGTRLLVL.

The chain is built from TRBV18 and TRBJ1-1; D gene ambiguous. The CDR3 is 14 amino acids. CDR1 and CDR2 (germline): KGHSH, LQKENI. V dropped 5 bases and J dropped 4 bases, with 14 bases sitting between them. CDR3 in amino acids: CASSFTEQLTEAFF. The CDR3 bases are TGTGCCAGCTCATTTACGGAGCAGCTCACTGAAGCTTTCTTT.

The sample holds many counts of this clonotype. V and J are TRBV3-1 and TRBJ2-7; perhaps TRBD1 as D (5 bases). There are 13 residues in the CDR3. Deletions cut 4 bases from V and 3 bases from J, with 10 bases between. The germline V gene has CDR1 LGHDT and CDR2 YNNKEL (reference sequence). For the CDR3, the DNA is TGTGCCAGCAGCCCCGGACACAACTACGAGCAGTACTTC. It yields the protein CASSPGHNYEQYF.

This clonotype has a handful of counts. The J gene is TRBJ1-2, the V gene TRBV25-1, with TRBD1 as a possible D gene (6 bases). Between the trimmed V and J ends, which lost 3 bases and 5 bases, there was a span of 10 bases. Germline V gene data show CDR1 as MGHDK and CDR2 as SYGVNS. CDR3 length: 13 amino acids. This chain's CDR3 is CASSDGTFYGYTF. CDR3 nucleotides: TGTGCCAGCAGTGACGGGACATTTTATGGCTACACCTTC.

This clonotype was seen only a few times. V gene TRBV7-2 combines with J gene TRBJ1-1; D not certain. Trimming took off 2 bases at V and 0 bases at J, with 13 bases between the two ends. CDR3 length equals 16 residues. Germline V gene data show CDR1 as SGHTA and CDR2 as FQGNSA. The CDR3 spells CASSLQYAKMNTEAFF. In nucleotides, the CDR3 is TGTGCCAGCAGCTTACAGTACGCAAAAATGAACACTGAAGCTTTCTTT. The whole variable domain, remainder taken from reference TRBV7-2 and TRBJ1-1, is GAGVSQSPSNKVTEKGKDVELRCDPISGHTALYWYRQSLGQGLEFLIYFQGNSAPDKSGLPSDRFSAERTGGSVSTLTIQRTQQEDSAVYLCASSLQYAKMNTEAFFGQGTRLTVV.

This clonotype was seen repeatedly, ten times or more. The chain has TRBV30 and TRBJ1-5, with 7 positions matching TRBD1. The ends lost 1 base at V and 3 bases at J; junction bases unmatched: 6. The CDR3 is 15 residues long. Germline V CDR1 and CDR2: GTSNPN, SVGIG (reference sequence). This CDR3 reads CAWSAGTGVNQPQHF. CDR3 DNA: TGTGCCTGGAGTGCGGGAACAGGGGTCAATCAGCCCCAGCATTTT. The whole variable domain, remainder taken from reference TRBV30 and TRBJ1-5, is SQTIHQWPATLVQPVGSPLSLECTVEGTSNPNLYWYRQAAGRGLQLLFYSVGIGQISSEVPQNLSASRPQDRQFILSSKKLLLSDSGFYLCAWSAGTGVNQPQHFGDGTRLSIL.

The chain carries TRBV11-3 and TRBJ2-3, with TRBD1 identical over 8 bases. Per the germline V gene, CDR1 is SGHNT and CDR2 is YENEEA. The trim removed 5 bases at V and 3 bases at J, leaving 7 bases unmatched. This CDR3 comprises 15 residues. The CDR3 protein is CASSARTGLTDTQYF. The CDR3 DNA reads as TGTGCCAGCAGCGCCCGGACAGGGTTGACAGATACGCAGTATTTT.

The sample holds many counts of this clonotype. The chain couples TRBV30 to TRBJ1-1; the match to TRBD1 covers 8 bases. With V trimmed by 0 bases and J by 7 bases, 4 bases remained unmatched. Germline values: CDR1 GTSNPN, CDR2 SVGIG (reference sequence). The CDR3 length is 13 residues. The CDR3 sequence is CAWSVDRGIEAFF. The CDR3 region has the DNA TGTGCCTGGAGTGTCGACAGGGGAATTGAAGCTTTCTTT.

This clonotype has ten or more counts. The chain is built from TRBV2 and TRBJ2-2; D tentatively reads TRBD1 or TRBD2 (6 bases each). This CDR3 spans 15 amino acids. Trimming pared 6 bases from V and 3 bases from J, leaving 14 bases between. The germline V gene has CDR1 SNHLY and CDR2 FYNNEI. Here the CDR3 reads CASSGNGGYTGELFF. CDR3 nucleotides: TGTGCCAGCAGCGGGAACGGGGGCTACACCGGGGAGCTGTTTTTT.

The CDR3 protein is CASSHDRDNSPLHF. The CDR3 region has the DNA TGTGCCAGCTCCCACGACAGGGATAATTCACCCCTCCACTTT. The chain has TRBV18 and TRBJ1-6, with TRBD1 matching over 7 bases. The germline gives CDR1 KGHSH, CDR2 LQKENI. This CDR3 comprises 14 residues. With V trimmed by 6 bases and J by 5 bases, 4 bases remained unmatched.

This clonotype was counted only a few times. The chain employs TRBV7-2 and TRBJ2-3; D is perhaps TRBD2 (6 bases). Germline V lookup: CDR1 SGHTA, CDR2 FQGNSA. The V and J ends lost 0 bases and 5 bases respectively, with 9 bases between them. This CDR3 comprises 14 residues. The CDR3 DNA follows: TGTGCCAGCAGCTTAGCGGGGGGTGGAGATACGCAGTATTTT. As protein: CASSLAGGGDTQYF.

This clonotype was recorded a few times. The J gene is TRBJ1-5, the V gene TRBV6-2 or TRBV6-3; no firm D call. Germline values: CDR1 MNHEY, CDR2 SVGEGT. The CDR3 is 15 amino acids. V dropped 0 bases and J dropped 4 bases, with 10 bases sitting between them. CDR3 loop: CASSYSGRGNQPQHF. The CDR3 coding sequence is TGTGCCAGCAGTTACTCGGGCCGAGGGAATCAGCCCCAGCATTTT.

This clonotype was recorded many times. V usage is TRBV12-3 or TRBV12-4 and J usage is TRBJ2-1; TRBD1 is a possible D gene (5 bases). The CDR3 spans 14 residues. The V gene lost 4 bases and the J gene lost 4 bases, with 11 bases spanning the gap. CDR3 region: CASSSLTEYNEQFF. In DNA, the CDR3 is TGTGCCAGCAGTTCCTTGACAGAATACAATGAGCAGTTCTTC.

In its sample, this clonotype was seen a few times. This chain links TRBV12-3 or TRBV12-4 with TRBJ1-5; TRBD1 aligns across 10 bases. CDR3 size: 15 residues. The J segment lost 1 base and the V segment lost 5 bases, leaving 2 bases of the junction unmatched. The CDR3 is CASSKDRGSNQPQHF. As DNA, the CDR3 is TGTGCCAGCAGTAAGGACAGGGGGAGCAATCAGCCCCAGCATTTT.

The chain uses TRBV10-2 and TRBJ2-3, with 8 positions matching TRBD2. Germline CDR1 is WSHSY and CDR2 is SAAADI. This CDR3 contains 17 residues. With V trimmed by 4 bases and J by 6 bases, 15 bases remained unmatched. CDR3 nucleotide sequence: TGCGCCAGCAGTGTCGGGGGGGCCGACTTAATGCGCGATACGCAGTATTTT. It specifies CASSVGGADLMRDTQYF.

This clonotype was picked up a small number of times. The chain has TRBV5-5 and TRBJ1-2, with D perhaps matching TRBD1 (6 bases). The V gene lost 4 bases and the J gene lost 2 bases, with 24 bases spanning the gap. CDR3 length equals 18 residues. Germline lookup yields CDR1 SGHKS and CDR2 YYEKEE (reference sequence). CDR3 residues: CASSAPDAPTRGNYGYTF. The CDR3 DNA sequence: TGTGCCAGCAGCGCTCCGGACGCCCCCACAAGGGGGAACTATGGCTACACCTTC.

In nucleotides, the CDR3 is TGTGCCAGCAGACCTCATCTCGTAGCGGAGTCCCAAGAGACCCAGTACTTC. This sequence encodes CASRPHLVAESQETQYF. This chain uses TRBV12-3 or TRBV12-4 with TRBJ2-5; D possibly corresponds to TRBD2 (6 bases). This CDR3 contains 17 residues. V lost 6 bases, J lost 1 base, and 21 bases lay in between.

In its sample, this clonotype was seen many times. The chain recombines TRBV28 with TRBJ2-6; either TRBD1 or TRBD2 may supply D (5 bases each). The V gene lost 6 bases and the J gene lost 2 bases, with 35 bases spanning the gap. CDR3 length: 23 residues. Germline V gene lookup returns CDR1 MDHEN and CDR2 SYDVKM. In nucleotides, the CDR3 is TGTGCCAGCAGCCTGCTGATGGACGGAACTGTAGAGGGGTTTGTGGCTGGGGCCAACGTCCTGACTTTC. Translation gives CASSLLMDGTVEGFVAGANVLTF.

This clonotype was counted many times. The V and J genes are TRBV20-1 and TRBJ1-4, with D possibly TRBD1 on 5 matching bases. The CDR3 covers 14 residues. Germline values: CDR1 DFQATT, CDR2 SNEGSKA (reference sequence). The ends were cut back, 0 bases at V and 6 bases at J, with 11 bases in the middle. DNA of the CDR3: TGCAGTGCTAGAGATTCCCAGGGAGATGAAAAACTGTTTTTT. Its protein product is CSARDSQGDEKLFF.